This section outlines one T cell receptor beta chain sequence together with its context. The antigen remains undetermined. This record belongs to a study of CD8 T cells in ankylosing spondylitis. Overall study findings and caveats: Within ankylosing spondylitis blood, a TCR beta motif made up of seven or eight highly homologous variants appeared to be characteristic.

TCRdb redid the calling of the 5' RACE reads with MiXCR, one entry per CDR3 protein. The sample holds over 450,000 distinct CDR3 sequences, about 13% seen once. The receptor's source is a male donor with ankylosing spondylitis. Input material: blood, either unsorted or a sorted T cell fraction (not recorded which).

The CDR3: CSAREASRGGNQPQHF. The CDR3 nucleotides are TGCAGTGCTAGAGAGGCTTCCAGAGGCGGCAATCAGCCCCAGCATTTT. The J gene is TRBJ1-5, the V gene TRBV20-1; D remains unclear. Between the trimmed V and J ends, which lost 0 bases and 2 bases, there was a span of 14 bases. CDR1 and CDR2 (germline): DFQATT, SNEGSKA (reference sequence). The CDR3 spans 16 residues.